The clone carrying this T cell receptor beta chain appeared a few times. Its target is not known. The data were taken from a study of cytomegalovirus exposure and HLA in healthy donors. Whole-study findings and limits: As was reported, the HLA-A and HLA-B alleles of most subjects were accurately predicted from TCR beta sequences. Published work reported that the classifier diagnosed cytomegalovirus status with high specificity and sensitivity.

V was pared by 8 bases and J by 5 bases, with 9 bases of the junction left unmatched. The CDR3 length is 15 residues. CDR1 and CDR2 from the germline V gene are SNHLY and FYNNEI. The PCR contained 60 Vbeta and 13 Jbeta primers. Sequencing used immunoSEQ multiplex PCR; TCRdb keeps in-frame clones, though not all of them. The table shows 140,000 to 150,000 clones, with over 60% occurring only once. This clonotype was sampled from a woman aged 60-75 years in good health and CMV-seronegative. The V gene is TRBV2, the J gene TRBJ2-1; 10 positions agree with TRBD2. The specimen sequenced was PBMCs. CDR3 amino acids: CASGTAGTSDNEQFF. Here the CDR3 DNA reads TGTGCCAGCGGTACCGCCGGGACTAGCGACAATGAGCAGTTCTTC.